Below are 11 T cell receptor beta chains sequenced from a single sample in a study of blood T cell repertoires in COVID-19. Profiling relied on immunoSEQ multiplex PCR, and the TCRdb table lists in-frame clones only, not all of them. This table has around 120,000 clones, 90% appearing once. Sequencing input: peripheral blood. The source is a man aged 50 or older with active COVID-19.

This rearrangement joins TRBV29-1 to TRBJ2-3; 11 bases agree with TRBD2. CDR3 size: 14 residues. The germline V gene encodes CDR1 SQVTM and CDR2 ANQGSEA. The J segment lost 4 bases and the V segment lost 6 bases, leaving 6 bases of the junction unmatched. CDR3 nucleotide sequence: TGCAGCGTGCGGACTAGCGGGTACGCAGATACGCAGTATTTT. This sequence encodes CSVRTSGYADTQYF.

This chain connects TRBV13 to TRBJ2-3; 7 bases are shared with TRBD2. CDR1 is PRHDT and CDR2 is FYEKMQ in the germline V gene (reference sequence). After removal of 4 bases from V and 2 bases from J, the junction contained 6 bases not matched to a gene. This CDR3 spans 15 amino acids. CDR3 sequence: CASSSGTIFTDTQYF. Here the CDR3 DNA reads TGTGCCAGCAGCTCCGGGACTATATTCACAGATACGCAGTATTTT. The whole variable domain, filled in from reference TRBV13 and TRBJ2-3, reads AAGVIQSPRHLIKEKRETATLKCYPIPRHDTVYWYQQGPGQDPQFLISFYEKMQSDKGSIPDRFSAQQFSDYHSELNMSSLELGDSALYFCASSSGTIFTDTQYFGPGTRLTVL.

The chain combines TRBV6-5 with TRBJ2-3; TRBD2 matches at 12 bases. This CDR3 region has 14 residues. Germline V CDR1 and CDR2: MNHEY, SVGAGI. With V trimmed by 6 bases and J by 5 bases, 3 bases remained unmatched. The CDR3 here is CASSRLAGVDTQYF. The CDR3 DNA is TGTGCCAGCAGCCGACTAGCGGGAGTAGATACGCAGTATTTT.

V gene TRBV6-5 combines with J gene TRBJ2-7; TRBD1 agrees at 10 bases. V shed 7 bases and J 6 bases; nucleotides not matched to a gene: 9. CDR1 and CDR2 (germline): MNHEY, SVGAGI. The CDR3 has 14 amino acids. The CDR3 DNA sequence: TGTGCCAGCAACTCGGACAGGGGGTCGTTCGAGCAGTACTTC. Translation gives CASNSDRGSFEQYF.

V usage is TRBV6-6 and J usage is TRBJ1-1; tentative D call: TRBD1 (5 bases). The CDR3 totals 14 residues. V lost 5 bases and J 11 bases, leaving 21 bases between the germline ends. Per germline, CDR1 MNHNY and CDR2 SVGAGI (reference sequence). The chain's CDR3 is CASSSGLGGEDAFF. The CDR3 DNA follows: TGTGCCAGCAGTAGCGGGTTGGGGGGAGAAGATGCTTTCTTT.

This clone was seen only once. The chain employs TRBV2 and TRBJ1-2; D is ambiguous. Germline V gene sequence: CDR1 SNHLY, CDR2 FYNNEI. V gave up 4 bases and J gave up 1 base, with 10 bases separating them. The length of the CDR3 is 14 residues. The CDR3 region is CASSAVQVNYGYTF. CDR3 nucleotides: TGTGCCAGCAGTGCCGTTCAGGTTAACTATGGCTACACCTTC.

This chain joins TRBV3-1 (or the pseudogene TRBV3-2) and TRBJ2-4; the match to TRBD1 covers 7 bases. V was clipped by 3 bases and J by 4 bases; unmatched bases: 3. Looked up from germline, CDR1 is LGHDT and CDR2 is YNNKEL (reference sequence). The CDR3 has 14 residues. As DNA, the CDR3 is TGTGCCAGCAGCCACCGACAGGGTAAAAACATTCAGTACTTC. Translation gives CASSHRQGKNIQYF.

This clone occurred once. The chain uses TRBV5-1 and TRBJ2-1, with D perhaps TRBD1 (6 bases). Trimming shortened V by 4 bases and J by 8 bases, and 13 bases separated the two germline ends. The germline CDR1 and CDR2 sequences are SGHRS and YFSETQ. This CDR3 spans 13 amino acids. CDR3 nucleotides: TGCGCCAGCAGCCTAGGGGGTTTGGATGAGCAGTTCTTC. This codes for CASSLGGLDEQFF.

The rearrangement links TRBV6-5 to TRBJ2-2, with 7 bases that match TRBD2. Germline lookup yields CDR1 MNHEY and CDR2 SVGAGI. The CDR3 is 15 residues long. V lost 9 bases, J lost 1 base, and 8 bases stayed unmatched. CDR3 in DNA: TGTGCCAGTACTGCGGCTAGCGGGAACACCGGGGAGCTGTTTTTT. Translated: CASTAASGNTGELFF.

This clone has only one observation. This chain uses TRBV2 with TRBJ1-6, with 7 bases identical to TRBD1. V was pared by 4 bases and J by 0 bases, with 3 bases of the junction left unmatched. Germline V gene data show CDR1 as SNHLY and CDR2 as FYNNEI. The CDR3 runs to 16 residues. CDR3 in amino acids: CASSGAGGSYNSPLHF. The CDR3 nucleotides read TGTGCCAGCAGTGGGGCAGGGGGCTCCTATAATTCACCCCTCCACTTT.

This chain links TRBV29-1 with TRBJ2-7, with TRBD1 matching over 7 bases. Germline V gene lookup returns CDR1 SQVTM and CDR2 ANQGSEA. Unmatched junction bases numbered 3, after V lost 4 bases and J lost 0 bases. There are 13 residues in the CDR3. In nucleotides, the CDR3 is TGCAGCGTTGCAAGGGACAGCTCCTACGAGCAGTACTTC. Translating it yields CSVARDSSYEQYF.